The 17 T cell receptor beta chains presented below share a single source sample, sequenced in a study of T-cell memory formation after mild COVID-19. TCRdb analysed the 5' RACE reads with MiXCR anew, one entry per CDR3 protein. The sample yields about 250,000 distinct CDR3 sequences, 15% seen once. The sample comprised PBMCs or a T cell subset sorted from them (not recorded which). The receptors here all came from an adult woman who had mild COVID-19 (a few samples of this study predate the infection). Cell type and time point are not known.

J is TRBJ1-2 and V is TRBV11-3, with D uncertain. Germline CDR1 SGHNT, CDR2 YENEEA. Trimming left V 3 bases short and J 0 bases short, with 8 bases between. The CDR3 consists of 14 residues. CDR3 sequence reads: CASSLGRSNYGYTF. CDR3 sequence (DNA): TGTGCCAGCAGCTTGGGCCGATCTAACTATGGCTACACCTTC.

This chain joins TRBV7-2 and TRBJ2-1, with D unresolved. Per the germline V gene, CDR1 is SGHTA and CDR2 is FQGNSA. The germline V and J ends were trimmed by 5 bases and 4 bases, with 18 bases remaining between them. CDR3 length: 16 residues. The CDR3 reads CASSDSRLTAYNEQFF. The CDR3 DNA reads as TGTGCCAGCAGCGATTCAAGACTGACTGCTTACAATGAGCAGTTCTTC. Full variable domain (remainder filled in from reference TRBV7-2 and TRBJ2-1): GAGVSQSPSNKVTEKGKDVELRCDPISGHTALYWYRQSLGQGLEFLIYFQGNSAPDKSGLPSDRFSAERTGGSVSTLTIQRTQQEDSAVYLCASSDSRLTAYNEQFFGPGTRLTVL.

The J gene is TRBJ2-7, the V gene TRBV2; D is possibly TRBD2 (6 bases). This CDR3 comprises 12 residues. CDR1 SNHLY and CDR2 FYNNEI come from the germline V gene. Trimming pared 6 bases from V and 12 bases from J, leaving 18 bases between. The CDR3 protein is CASSPTVAAGYF. In DNA form, the CDR3 reads TGTGCCAGCAGCCCCACGGTAGCGGCCGGGTACTTC.

The chain couples TRBV6-6 to TRBJ1-4; D remains ambiguous. The CDR3 totals 13 residues. Germline CDR1 is MNHNY and CDR2 is SVGAGI (reference sequence). V gave up 10 bases and J gave up 11 bases, with 20 bases separating them. The CDR3 region is CATQLDQRQKLFF. CDR3 sequence (DNA): TGTGCCACCCAATTAGACCAACGCCAGAAACTGTTTTTT.

This clonotype turned up a few times. The V gene is TRBV5-1, the J gene TRBJ1-1, with no clear D. Per the germline V gene, CDR1 is SGHRS and CDR2 is YFSETQ. The CDR3 spans 13 residues. V gave up 4 bases and J gave up 4 bases, with 11 bases separating them. The CDR3 protein is CASSATGFTEAFF. DNA of the CDR3: TGCGCCAGCAGCGCCACGGGATTCACTGAAGCTTTCTTT.

This rearrangement joins TRBV6-5 to TRBJ2-2, with 9 bases aligning to TRBD1. The junction had 1 base not matched to a gene; V was cut back by 5 bases and J by 6 bases. Germline-derived CDR1 and CDR2 are MNHEY and SVGAGI. This CDR3 is 13 amino acids long. CDR3 residues: CASSRDRAGELFF. The CDR3 region has the DNA TGTGCCAGCAGTCGGGACAGGGCCGGGGAGCTGTTTTTT.

This clonotype was recorded a few times. The rearrangement uses TRBV12-3 or TRBV12-4 and TRBJ1-6, with TRBD1 identical over 7 bases. V was clipped by 5 bases and J by 0 bases; unmatched bases: 4. CDR3 size: 16 residues. In nucleotides, the CDR3 is TGTGCCAGCAGTCTGACAGGGAGCTCCTATAATTCACCCCTCCACTTT. This gives the protein CASSLTGSSYNSPLHF.

This clonotype was observed at least ten times. The CDR3 DNA reads TGTGCCAGCAGTGAATTGAGCGGGTTCGGGACTGAAGCTTTCTTT. It translates to CASSELSGFGTEAFF. The rearrangement uses TRBV25-1 and TRBJ1-1, with D uncertain. Germline CDR1 reads MGHDK; CDR2 reads SYGVNS. This CDR3 contains 15 residues. Deletions cut 1 base from V and 5 bases from J, with 14 bases between.

The chain couples TRBV7-8 to TRBJ2-2; maybe TRBD1 (6 bases). This CDR3 contains 15 residues. Trimming removed 5 bases at V and 6 bases at J, with 16 bases between. Germline-derived CDR1 and CDR2 are SGHVS and FQNEAQ. The CDR3 bases are TGTGCCAGCAGCACCCGGGACATTTCTGCCGGGGAGCTGTTTTTT. Translation: CASSTRDISAGELFF. Using reference TRBV7-8 and TRBJ2-2 for the parts outside the CDR3, the full variable domain is GAGVSQSPRYKVAKRGQDVALRCDPISGHVSLFWYQQALGQGPEFLTYFQNEAQLDKSGLPSDRFFAERPEGSVSTLKIQRTQQEDSAVYLCASSTRDISAGELFFGEGSRLTVL.

This clonotype has at least ten counts. The DNA for the CDR3 is TGTGCCAGCAGCCCCGGGGGTGAAGCTTTCTTT. It specifies CASSPGGEAFF. V is TRBV7-9 and J is TRBJ1-1, with D possibly TRBD1 on 5 matching bases. V shed 5 bases and J shed 7 bases, with 8 bases lying between them. CDR1 and CDR2 from the germline V gene are SEHNR and FQNEAQ (reference sequence). The CDR3 spans 11 residues.

In this sample, this clonotype turned up a few times. This chain connects TRBV6-1 to TRBJ2-6; D is perhaps TRBD1 (6 bases). Looked up from germline, CDR1 is MNHNS and CDR2 is SASEGT. This CDR3 is 15 amino acids long. V lost 5 bases and J lost 1, with 9 bases in between. CDR3 residues: CASSSGQSGANVLTF. CDR3 nucleotide sequence: TGTGCCAGCAGTTCCGGACAGTCTGGGGCCAACGTCCTGACTTTC.

This clonotype was recorded many times. V and J are TRBV7-2 and TRBJ2-3; 10 bases map to TRBD2. The CDR3 is 14 amino acids. Germline V CDR1 and CDR2: SGHTA, FQGNSA. The junction had 2 bases not matched to a gene; V was cut back by 5 bases and J by 3 bases. CDR3 sequence reads: CASSRGLATDTQYF. The CDR3 DNA sequence: TGTGCCAGCAGCCGGGGACTAGCGACAGATACGCAGTATTTT.

This clonotype was observed at least ten times. This chain links TRBV12-3 or TRBV12-4 with TRBJ2-6; no clear D gene. With 6 bases removed from V and 1 base from J, the gap between germline ends came to 4 bases. This CDR3 region has 13 residues. CDR3 bases: TGTGCCAGCAGAAGTTCTGGGGCCAACGTCCTGACTTTC. This translates into CASRSSGANVLTF.

In this sample, this clonotype turned up many times. The V call is TRBV5-6, the J call TRBJ2-1; 8 nucleotides match TRBD1. The CDR3 spans 17 residues. V was clipped by 0 bases and J by 1 base; unmatched bases: 6. Germline CDR1 reads SGHDT; CDR2 reads YYEEEE. The DNA for the CDR3 is TGTGCCAGCAGCTTGGGGGTTAGACAGGGGTCCTACAATGAGCAGTTCTTC. The encoded protein is CASSLGVRQGSYNEQFF.

This clonotype was detected a few times. The chain joins TRBV12-3 or TRBV12-4 to TRBJ1-1, with unresolved D. V was pared by 5 bases and J by 6 bases, with 10 bases between. CDR3 size: 12 residues. CDR3 in amino acids: CASSPRGAEAFF. CDR3 in DNA: TGTGCCAGCAGTCCCCGTGGTGCTGAAGCTTTCTTT.

The chain joins TRBV12-5 to TRBJ2-7, with D maybe TRBD2 (6 bases). V lost 9 bases, J lost 2 bases, and 14 bases lay in between. The germline V gene has CDR1 LGHNT and CDR2 FRNRAP. The CDR3 runs to 13 residues. CDR3 sequence: CASNLGGPYEQYF. The DNA of the CDR3 is TGTGCTAGCAACCTGGGGGGTCCCTACGAGCAGTACTTC.

This CDR3 is CSARPTSNYGYTF. The CDR3 coding sequence is TGCAGTGCTAGACCAACTTCTAACTATGGCTACACCTTC. This chain connects TRBV20-1 to TRBJ1-2; D remains ambiguous. The V gene's germline CDR1 is DFQATT and CDR2 SNEGSKA (reference sequence). This CDR3 has 13 amino acids. The V end was cut by 2 bases, the J end by 0 bases, with 7 bases between.